This TCR beta chain came from a study of response to subunit inactivated influenza vaccine. MiXCR, run by TCRdb on the RT-PCR reads, gives a single entry per CDR3 protein. The data hold around 650,000 distinct CDR3 sequences, with approximately 14% observed a single time. This clonotype was counted many times. V was pared by 8 bases and J by 4 bases, with 6 bases between. The CDR3 totals 11 residues. CDR1 is MNHEY, CDR2 SVGAGI, per germline. This clonotype was obtained from a man in his fifties who received an inactivated influenza vaccine. The chain combines TRBV6-5 with TRBJ2-1; a possible D gene is TRBD1 (6 bases). The sample was PBMCs from blood, taken about 11 days after vaccination. The CDR3 loop reads CASGQYNEQFF. CDR3 sequence (DNA): TGTGCCAGCGGACAGTACAATGAGCAGTTCTTC.